This TCR beta chain was observed in a study of Ad26.COV2.S vaccination and SARS-CoV-2 variants. Overall study context: Donor allocation was to the COV1001 Ad26.COV2.S trial arm.

The CDR3 is 12 residues long. Per germline, CDR1 MGHDK and CDR2 SYGVNS. V trimming: 7 bases; J trimming: 4 bases; junction bases outside the gene matches: 2. Treatment defined: 19 received Ad26.COV2.S at low or high dose, single or two shots; roughly 5 received placebo; per-sample allocation not given. Samples analyzed were those drawn on day 63 after the first vaccine or placebo injection. The individual, an adult aged 18-55 years, was a donor in Boston. The assay was immunoSEQ multiplex PCR, and TCRdb's table has in-frame clones only and misses some. The repertoire holds over 450,000 clones, with approximately 90% as singletons.

The rearrangement uses TRBV25-1 and TRBJ1-1, with TRBD1 matching 8 bases. The sequences come from peripheral blood, collected in a trial of Ad26.COV2.S vaccine versus placebo. The TCR was taken from a person aged 18-60 years who received the Ad26.COV2.S COVID-19 vaccine or a placebo. This chain's CDR3 is CASTTGATEAFF. The CDR3 DNA sequence: TGTGCCAGCACGACAGGGGCCACTGAAGCTTTCTTT.